The clone carrying this T cell receptor (beta chain) was detected ten times or more. Its antigen is unknown. The data derive from a study of CD8+CD57+ T cells in acquired aplastic anemia. Turning to the study itself: DNA from sorted CD4+ and CD8+ cells averaged around 3 ug. Sequencing produced an average of roughly 11 million reads per healthy donor for CD4+ cells.

There are 12 residues in the CDR3. V trimming: 1 base; J trimming: 9 bases; junction bases outside the gene matches: 2. CDR1 is MNHNS, CDR2 SASEGT, per germline. Findings of the study overall: In CD8+ cells, Simpson's diversity showed no significant difference between patients and controls. The number of CD8+ CDR3 sequences shared by patients and controls was approximately 30.

Profiling of TCR beta VDJ combinations and CDR3 sequences used genomic DNA as template. TCRdb analysed the reads with MiXCR anew, one entry per CDR3 protein. The data hold some 64,000 distinct CDR3 sequences, with around 55% observed a single time. The receptor's source is a human donor in good health, serving as a control. The chain recombines TRBV6-1 with TRBJ1-1; TRBD1 agrees at 7 bases. Sequencing was carried out using sorted CD4+, CD8+, or CD8+CD57+ T cells (not recorded which) from PBMCs. The CDR3 DNA follows: TGTGCCAGCAGTGAAGTTAGGGGGCAAGCTTTCTTT. Translated, it gives CASSEVRGQAFF.